What follows describes a single T cell receptor (beta chain). Its binding antigen is unknown. No much larger clone is present one base from it, and per-base qualities are unavailable. The donors were included in the validation cohort of roughly 120 subjects, a group kept apart from the approximately 670-subject first cohort. The CDR1 and CDR2 encoded by the germline V gene are SNHLY and FYNNEI. The germline V and J ends show losses of 2 bases and 9 bases respectively, and no gene match explains 3 bases of the junction. The CDR3 covers 13 residues, taking in both the cysteine and the phenylalanine. Only the CDR3 portion is preserved as DNA: 39 bases, with reading frame beginning at the first base. The data stem from a study of cytomegalovirus exposure and HLA in healthy donors (dated by TCRdb to 2016 to 2017). For the study in its entirety: A later analysis indicated that the roughly 120 validation repertoires were generated on the platform also employed for the 700 or so repertoires of the first cohort. The study was designed to test whether signatures of past pathogen exposure could be identified by cataloging public T cell receptors. High-throughput TCR immunosequencing, statistical association of individual TCRs with disease status, and machine learning were combined to predict cytomegalovirus infection status. Along with the roughly 610-subject first cohort, a separate validation cohort of around 110 different subjects was used.

Receptor amplification or capture employed the immunoSEQ multiplex PCR assay. The study's own analysis went as follows. A statistical classification framework was built for diagnosing cytomegalovirus status from the catalog of TCR beta chain sequences. The table was pulled from immuneACCESS by TCRdb, which kept in-frame rearrangements only. Such tables lose some clones; where checked, under half of the loss comes from unresolved V genes, and the rest has no known cause. V and J calls and clone size are given by that table; D and trimming were obtained from the DNA. The table for this sample lists about 53,000 clones; almost 95% of them were counted only once. The top ten clones comprise 1.4% of the sample. Paper-wide results and their limitations: While some public TCRs were present in many individuals, most TCR sequences turned up only very rarely across donors. The validation cohort had no HLA typing available for a later analysis, so co-occurrence within that cohort was assessed over all 120 or so repertoires. In the study, some 160 TCR beta chains were listed as associated with cytomegalovirus. In vitro tests confirmed that three of the cytomegalovirus-associated TCR beta chains recognize cytomegalovirus antigens. Of the cluster scores, 90% to 95% were above 0 in a later analysis, which found that TCRs clustered in the first cohort also tended to co-occur in the 130 or so validation repertoires. The classifier was reported to diagnose cytomegalovirus status with high specificity and sensitivity in both the original and validation cohorts. It was suggested by the authors that the approach could potentially be generalized to other disease states and immunological phenotypes.

What was sequenced was PBMCs. This receptor chain uses TRBV2 and TRBJ2-1, and 8 junction bases match TRBD2. The origin of this receptor is a man younger than 35 in good health and CMV-seronegative. Read as DNA, the sequence is TGTGCCAGCAGTGAACAGAGCGGGAGTGAGCAGTTCTTC. It is translated as CASSEQSGSEQFF.